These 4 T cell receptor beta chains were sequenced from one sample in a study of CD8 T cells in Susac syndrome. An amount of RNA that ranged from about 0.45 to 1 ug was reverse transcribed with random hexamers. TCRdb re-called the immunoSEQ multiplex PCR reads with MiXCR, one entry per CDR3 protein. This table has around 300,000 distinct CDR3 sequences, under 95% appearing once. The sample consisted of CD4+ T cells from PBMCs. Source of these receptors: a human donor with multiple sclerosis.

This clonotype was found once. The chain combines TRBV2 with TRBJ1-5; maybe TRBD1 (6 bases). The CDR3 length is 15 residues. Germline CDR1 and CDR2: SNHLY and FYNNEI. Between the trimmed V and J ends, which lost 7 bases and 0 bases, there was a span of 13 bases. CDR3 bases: TGTGCCAGCAACAACAGGGACCTTAGCAATCAGCCCCAGCATTTT. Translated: CASNNRDLSNQPQHF.

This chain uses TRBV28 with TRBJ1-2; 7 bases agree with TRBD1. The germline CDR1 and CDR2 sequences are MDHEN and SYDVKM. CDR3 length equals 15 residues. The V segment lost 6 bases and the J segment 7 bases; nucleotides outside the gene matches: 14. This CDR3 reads CASRTRQGRGSGYTF. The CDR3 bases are TGTGCCAGCAGAACCCGACAGGGCCGCGGTTCTGGCTACACCTTC.

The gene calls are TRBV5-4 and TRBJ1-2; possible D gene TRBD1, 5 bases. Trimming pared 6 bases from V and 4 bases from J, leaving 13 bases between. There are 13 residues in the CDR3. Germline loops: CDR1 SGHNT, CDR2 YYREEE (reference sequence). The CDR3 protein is CASTRLGTYGYTF. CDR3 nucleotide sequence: TGTGCCAGCACCAGACTCGGGACCTATGGCTACACCTTC.

CDR3 amino acids: CASSPPLLNEQFF. The CDR3 DNA is TGTGCCAGCAGCCCCCCTCTTCTCAATGAGCAGTTCTTC. The chain employs TRBV9 and TRBJ2-1; D gene uncertain. Trimming removed 4 bases at V and 6 bases at J, with 11 bases between. The CDR3 runs to 13 residues. CDR1 is SGDLS and CDR2 is YYNGEE in the germline V gene.